The 23 T cell receptor beta chains below come from one sample, sequenced in a study of shared clonotypes between healthy human individuals. Profiled with immunoSEQ multiplex PCR; TCRdb holds only in-frame clones, not every one. There are 2 million to 2.5 million clones in the sample; nearly 97% occur only once, and approximately 0.13% lies in the top ten. The material sequenced was naive CD4+ T cells sorted from blood. Subset of the sample: CD45RA+ positively selected. All receptors come from a man aged 18 to 29 in good health.

The chain is built from TRBV7-2 and TRBJ1-6, with unresolved D. Trimming removed 2 bases from V and 4 bases from J, with 6 bases in between. From germline, CDR1 is SGHTA and CDR2 FQGNSA. This CDR3 has 14 amino acids. The DNA for the CDR3 is TGTGCCAGCAGCTTATTGGGTTATAATTCACCCCTCCACTTT. Translating gives CASSLLGYNSPLHF. Drawing the rest from reference TRBV7-2 and TRBJ1-6, the complete variable domain is GAGVSQSPSNKVTEKGKDVELRCDPISGHTALYWYRQSLGQGLEFLIYFQGNSAPDKSGLPSDRFSAERTGGSVSTLTIQRTQQEDSAVYLCASSLLGYNSPLHFGNGTRLTVT.

This sequence joins TRBV9 and TRBJ1-2; perhaps TRBD1 as D (6 bases). The CDR3 covers 17 residues. V was pared by 0 bases and J by 1 base, with 16 bases between. CDR1 and CDR2 from the germline V gene are SGDLS and YYNGEE. The CDR3 is CASSVVHRDTINYGYTF. The DNA of the CDR3 is TGTGCCAGCAGCGTAGTTCACCGGGACACCATTAACTATGGCTACACCTTC.

The chain has TRBV5-4 and TRBJ2-4; 12 nucleotides line up with TRBD2. The germline CDR1 and CDR2 sequences are SGHNT and YYREEE (reference sequence). V lost 0 bases to trimming and J lost 9 bases; unmatched junction nucleotides: 10. This CDR3 has 17 residues. The CDR3 region is CASSLGTSGGSTSIQYF. The CDR3 DNA is TGTGCCAGCAGCTTGGGAACTAGCGGGGGGAGCACCAGCATTCAGTACTTC.

The genes are TRBV6-5 and TRBJ1-3, with TRBD1 as a possible D gene (6 bases). This CDR3 comprises 14 residues. Germline CDR1 MNHEY, CDR2 SVGAGI. Between the trimmed V and J ends, which lost 5 bases and 2 bases, there was a span of 10 bases. CDR3 residues: CASSTTGPGNTIYF. The CDR3 nucleotides read TGTGCCAGCAGTACGACAGGTCCTGGAAACACCATATATTTT.

The V call is TRBV6-1, the J call TRBJ1-5; D perhaps matches TRBD1 (5 bases). This CDR3 is built from 13 residues. Trimming pared 10 bases from V and 3 bases from J, leaving 13 bases between. The germline gives CDR1 MNHNS, CDR2 SASEGT. CDR3 protein: CATNRQFNQPQHF. CDR3 coding DNA: TGTGCCACCAACCGACAGTTCAATCAGCCCCAGCATTTT.

This chain connects TRBV7-6 to TRBJ2-3; tentatively, D is TRBD2 (6 bases). From germline, CDR1 is SGHVS and CDR2 FNYEAQ. The CDR3 covers 16 residues. The V and J ends lost 1 base and 2 bases respectively, with 13 bases between them. CDR3 sequence reads: CASSLDLGGNTDTQYF. As DNA, the CDR3 is TGTGCCAGCAGCTTAGACCTCGGGGGTAACACAGATACGCAGTATTTT.

This chain joins TRBV27 and TRBJ2-5; D is undetermined. The CDR3 loop spans 13 amino acids. The V gene lost 7 bases and the J gene lost 4 bases, with 13 bases spanning the gap. From germline, CDR1 is MNHEY and CDR2 SMNVEV (reference sequence). The CDR3 protein is CASKLAGRETQYF. The CDR3 nucleotides are TGTGCCAGCAAATTGGCCGGAAGAGAGACCCAGTACTTC.

V and J are TRBV11-2 and TRBJ2-7; no clear D gene. The V gene's germline CDR1 is SGHAT and CDR2 FQNNGV. CDR3 length: 15 amino acids. V lost 1 base and J 2 bases, leaving 12 bases between the germline ends. This chain's CDR3 is CASSLGRVPPYEQYF. In DNA form, the CDR3 reads TGTGCCAGCAGCTTAGGTAGGGTCCCCCCCTACGAGCAGTACTTC. The entire variable domain, with the rest obtained from reference TRBV11-2 and TRBJ2-7, is as follows: EAGVAQSPRYKIIEKRQSVAFWCNPISGHATLYWYQQILGQGPKLLIQFQNNGVVDDSQLPKDRFSAERLKGVDSTLKIQPAKLEDSAVYLCASSLGRVPPYEQYFGPGTRLTVT.

The CDR3: CASSLMTSGANVLTF. In DNA, the CDR3 is TGCGCCAGCAGCTTGATGACCTCTGGGGCCAACGTCCTGACTTTC. This sequence joins TRBV5-1 and TRBJ2-6; D is ambiguous. Germline assignment: CDR1 SGHRS and CDR2 YFSETQ. V dropped 1 base and J dropped 0 bases, with 5 bases sitting between them. The CDR3 length is 15 residues.

The chain carries TRBV10-3 and TRBJ1-2; TRBD1 is a possible D gene (6 bases). The V end was cut by 4 bases, the J end by 7 bases, with 10 bases between. Germline V CDR1 and CDR2: ENHRY, SYGVKD. The CDR3 is 12 amino acids. In DNA, the CDR3 is TGTGCCATCAGTGGTCAGGGGTTTGGCTACACCTTC. It codes for CAISGQGFGYTF.

This clone showed up just once. The junction shows a germline mismatch at one end, possibly a read error. The chain combines TRBV7-7 with TRBJ2-3, with D unclear. In germline, CDR1 is SSHAT, CDR2 FNYEAQ (reference sequence). This CDR3 comprises 13 residues. For the CDR3, the DNA is TGTGCTAGCAGCTTGCAGACCACAGATACGCAGTATTTT. It specifies CASSLQTTDTQYF. Together with reference TRBV7-7 and TRBJ2-3, the CDR3 gives the full variable domain: GAGVSQSPRYKVTKRGQDVTLRCDPISSHATLYWYQQALGQGPEFLTYFNYEAQPDKSGLPSDRFSAERPEGSISTLTIQRTEQRDSAMYRCASSLQTTDTQYFGPGTRLTVL.

CDR3 DNA sequence: TGTGCCAGCAGTTTATCCTACGGGACAGGGGTATCGTACGAGCAGTACTTC. This codes for CASSLSYGTGVSYEQYF. The rearrangement links TRBV27 to TRBJ2-7, with TRBD1 identical over 10 bases. The ends lost 0 bases at V and 4 bases at J; junction bases unmatched: 9. Germline V gives CDR1 MNHEY, CDR2 SMNVEV (reference sequence). The CDR3 loop spans 17 amino acids.

There are a few counts of this clone. The rearrangement uses TRBV2 and TRBJ1-2; TRBD1 agrees at 8 bases. Per germline, CDR1 SNHLY and CDR2 FYNNEI. There are 13 residues in the CDR3. Unmatched junction bases numbered 7, after V lost 6 bases and J lost 7 bases. For the CDR3, the DNA is TGTGCCAGCAGGATCGACAGGGGCTCTGGCTACACCTTC. It yields the protein CASRIDRGSGYTF. The full variable domain, completed using reference TRBV2 and TRBJ1-2, is EPEVTQTPSHQVTQMGQEVILRCVPISNHLYFYWYRQILGQKVEFLVSFYNNEISEKSEIFDDQFSVERPDGSNFTLKIRSTKLEDSAMYFCASRIDRGSGYTFGSGTRLTVV.

This rearrangement joins TRBV19 to TRBJ1-6, with D tentatively TRBD1 (5 bases). The CDR3 covers 14 residues. V was pared by 3 bases and J by 6 bases, with 9 bases between. Germline CDR1 reads LNHDA; CDR2 reads SQIVND (reference sequence). The CDR3 region has the DNA TGTGCCAGTAGTATTGGGGACCTTAATTCACCCCTCCACTTT. Residues: CASSIGDLNSPLHF. The complete variable domain, with remaining parts taken from reference TRBV19 and TRBJ1-6, reads DGGITQSPKYLFRKEGQNVTLSCEQNLNHDAMYWYRQDPGQGLRLIYYSQIVNDFQKGDIAEGYSVSREKKESFPLTVTSAQKNPTAFYLCASSIGDLNSPLHFGNGTRLTVT.

The V and J genes are TRBV7-6 and TRBJ1-1; D uncertain. The germline gives CDR1 SGHVS, CDR2 FNYEAQ. The CDR3 runs 15 residues. V lost 1 base and J lost 0, with 9 bases in between. In DNA, the CDR3 is TGTGCCAGCAGCTTAGGTCCAGACATGAACACTGAAGCTTTCTTT. Protein: CASSLGPDMNTEAFF. Full variable domain (remainder filled in from reference TRBV7-6 and TRBJ1-1): GAGVSQSPRYKVTKRGQDVALRCDPISGHVSLYWYRQALGQGPEFLTYFNYEAQQDKSGLPNDRFSAERPEGSISTLTIQRTEQRDSAMYRCASSLGPDMNTEAFFGQGTRLTVV.

This chain links TRBV12-5 with TRBJ2-7, with TRBD2 matching 10 bases. This CDR3 has 15 amino acids. Per germline, CDR1 LGHNT and CDR2 FRNRAP. Germline trimming cut 0 bases from V and 5 bases from J; bases unmatched to any gene: 4. The CDR3 here is CASGLVLAGIHEQYF. The DNA of the CDR3 is TGTGCTAGTGGTTTGGTACTAGCGGGAATCCACGAGCAGTACTTC.

This clone was seen a single time. V and J are TRBV7-9 and TRBJ1-5; TRBD1 matches 9 bases. Trimming took 5 bases from V and 1 from J; bases not matched to a gene: 12. Per the germline V gene, CDR1 is SEHNR and CDR2 is FQNEAQ (reference sequence). This CDR3 has 18 residues. The CDR3 DNA is TGTGCCAGCAGCACAGACAGGGGGGGCGTAGGGAGCAATCAGCCCCAGCATTTT. Its protein product is CASSTDRGGVGSNQPQHF.

This chain connects TRBV29-1 to TRBJ2-4, with D unclear. Between the trimmed V and J ends, which lost 7 bases and 5 bases, there was a span of 18 bases. The CDR3 has 14 residues. Germline loops: CDR1 SQVTM, CDR2 ANQGSEA. The CDR3: CSGVNGQAENIQYF. CDR3 bases: TGCAGCGGGGTGAATGGGCAGGCCGAAAACATTCAGTACTTC.

The table lists this clone with a count of one. The gene calls are TRBV30 and TRBJ1-4; unclear D gene. Germline loops: CDR1 GTSNPN, CDR2 SVGIG (reference sequence). Trimming removed 1 base from V and 7 bases from J, with 19 bases in between. This CDR3 has 16 residues. CDR3 DNA sequence: TGTGCCTGGAGTGAGCCCCGCGGGAAAGGTCGTGAAAAACTGTTTTTT. Protein sequence: CAWSEPRGKGREKLFF. The complete variable domain, with remaining parts taken from reference TRBV30 and TRBJ1-4, reads SQTIHQWPATLVQPVGSPLSLECTVEGTSNPNLYWYRQAAGRGLQLLFYSVGIGQISSEVPQNLSASRPQDRQFILSSKKLLLSDSGFYLCAWSEPRGKGREKLFFGSGTQLSVL.

The chain carries TRBV7-2 and TRBJ1-2; perhaps TRBD1 as D (6 bases). The CDR3 consists of 14 residues. Trimming took 2 bases from V and 4 from J, leaving 11 bases between them. Germline CDR1 SGHTA, CDR2 FQGNSA. The DNA for the CDR3 is TGTGCCAGCAGCTTATCCGGACAGCCCTATGGCTACACCTTC. Residues: CASSLSGQPYGYTF.

This sequence joins TRBV28 and TRBJ2-5; D is perhaps TRBD1 (6 bases). This CDR3 contains 13 residues. Trimming took off 7 bases at V and 3 bases at J, with 12 bases between the two ends. CDR1 and CDR2 from the germline V gene are MDHEN and SYDVKM. The chain's CDR3 is CASTPRGKETQYF. The DNA for the CDR3 is TGTGCCAGCACCCCAAGGGGGAAAGAGACCCAGTACTTC. The full variable domain, rest sourced from reference TRBV28 and TRBJ2-5, is DVKVTQSSRYLVKRTGEKVFLECVQDMDHENMFWYRQDPGLGLRLIYFSYDVKMKEKGDIPEGYSVSREKKERFSLILESASTNQTSMYLCASTPRGKETQYFGPGTRLLVL.

V and J are TRBV19 and TRBJ1-2; no reliable D call. Trimming shortened V by 5 bases and J by 4 bases, and 11 bases separated the two germline ends. The CDR3 is made up of 13 amino acids. Germline V gene lookup returns CDR1 LNHDA and CDR2 SQIVND (reference sequence). The CDR3 here is CASSPDGVYGYTF. The CDR3 coding sequence is TGTGCCAGTAGTCCGGACGGCGTCTATGGCTACACCTTC. Full variable domain (missing parts from reference TRBV19 and TRBJ1-2): DGGITQSPKYLFRKEGQNVTLSCEQNLNHDAMYWYRQDPGQGLRLIYYSQIVNDFQKGDIAEGYSVSREKKESFPLTVTSAQKNPTAFYLCASSPDGVYGYTFGSGTRLTVV.

The chain couples TRBV5-6 to TRBJ2-3; the match to TRBD2 covers 8 bases. Germline assignment: CDR1 SGHDT and CDR2 YYEEEE. The V segment lost 4 bases and the J segment 5 bases; nucleotides outside the gene matches: 12. CDR3 length equals 16 residues. This CDR3 reads CASSENLGTSRDTQYF. The CDR3 nucleotides are TGTGCCAGCAGCGAGAACCTTGGGACTAGTCGAGATACGCAGTATTTT.